What follows are 9 T cell receptor beta chains derived from one specimen sequenced in a study of graft-versus-host responses after intestinal transplantation. Method: immunoSEQ multiplex PCR; TCRdb's copy keeps in-frame clones and lacks some. The data hold around 92,000 clones, with roughly 86% observed a single time. Specimen: PBMCs, collected 255 days after intestinal transplant. Every receptor here comes from a human patient who received an intestinal transplant, so some T cells may come from the graft donor.

On this clone: This sample also contains other DNA sequences that code for the same CDR3. V and J are TRBV5-1 and TRBJ2-5, with D perhaps matching TRBD1 (6 bases). Trimming took 4 bases from V and 2 from J, leaving 12 bases between them. Germline V CDR1 and CDR2: SGHRS, YFSETQ. The CDR3 covers 14 residues. The CDR3: CASSLGTYQETQYF. The CDR3 region has the DNA TGCGCCAGCAGCCTGGGGACATATCAAGAGACCCAGTACTTC.

The J gene is TRBJ2-6, the V gene TRBV6-6; D may be TRBD1 (6 bases). Germline values: CDR1 MNHNY, CDR2 SVGAGI (reference sequence). There are 15 residues in the CDR3. Trimming cost V 6 bases and J 1 base, with 10 bases left between them. The chain's CDR3 is CASRNRVSGANVLTF. Here the CDR3 DNA reads TGTGCCAGCAGGAACAGGGTATCTGGGGCCAACGTCCTGACTTTC.

The chain joins TRBV7-8 to TRBJ2-7; 8 bases agree with TRBD2. Germline V gene sequence: CDR1 SGHVS, CDR2 FQNEAQ. Trimming removed 3 bases from V and 1 base from J; junction bases left unmatched: 5. The CDR3 contains 15 residues. CDR3 in DNA: TGTGCCAGCAGCTTCCCGGGACTAGAATCCTACGAGCAGTACTTC. As protein: CASSFPGLESYEQYF. Using reference TRBV7-8 and TRBJ2-7 for the parts outside the CDR3, the full variable domain is GAGVSQSPRYKVAKRGQDVALRCDPISGHVSLFWYQQALGQGPEFLTYFQNEAQLDKSGLPSDRFFAERPEGSVSTLKIQRTQQEDSAVYLCASSFPGLESYEQYFGPGTRLTVT.

V gene TRBV12-5 combines with J gene TRBJ2-3; the D is unclear. V lost 1 base and J 0 bases, leaving 5 bases between the germline ends. The germline V gene has CDR1 LGHNT and CDR2 FRNRAP. The CDR3 sequence is 14 residues long. CDR3 region: CASGLGLSTDTQYF. As DNA, the CDR3 is TGTGCTAGTGGTTTGGGACTCAGCACAGATACGCAGTATTTT.

This clone was counted a single time. The rearrangement uses TRBV5-4 and TRBJ2-5; D is ambiguous. Germline V gene lookup returns CDR1 SGHNT and CDR2 YYREEE (reference sequence). The CDR3 is 14 residues long. Trimming removed 3 bases from V and 3 bases from J, with 12 bases in between. The DNA for the CDR3 is TGTGCCAGCAGCTCCCCCCTTGCCAAAGAGACCCAGTACTTC. This translates into CASSSPLAKETQYF.

V and J are TRBV9 and TRBJ2-3; the match to TRBD2 covers 10 bases. V dropped 2 bases and J dropped 0; count of bases not matched to a gene: 3. The CDR3 totals 16 residues. Per the germline V gene, CDR1 is SGDLS and CDR2 is YYNGEE. CDR3 sequence: CASSVTSGASTDTQYF. Here the CDR3 DNA reads TGTGCCAGCAGCGTTACTAGCGGGGCGAGCACAGATACGCAGTATTTT.

This clone was recorded once. CDR3 DNA: TGTGCCAGCAGTCCCGGAGAGAACACTGAAGCTTTCTTT. Amino acid sequence: CASSPGENTEAFF. This chain uses TRBV6-1 with TRBJ1-1; D gene ambiguous. V was trimmed by 5 bases and J by 1 base, leaving 8 bases between them. The germline CDR1 and CDR2 sequences are MNHNS and SASEGT. The CDR3 runs 13 residues.

V and J are TRBV28 and TRBJ1-2, with 10 bases that match TRBD1. V lost 4 bases and J lost 2; bases outside the gene matches: 7. The CDR3 loop spans 16 amino acids. Looked up from germline, CDR1 is MDHEN and CDR2 is SYDVKM. The CDR3 DNA sequence: TGTGCCAGCAGTTCGGGACAGGGGCCCTCAAACTATGGCTACACCTTC. Translation: CASSSGQGPSNYGYTF.

The chain carries TRBV30 and TRBJ1-2, with D possibly being TRBD1 (6 bases). V was trimmed by 8 bases and J by 5 bases, leaving 15 bases between them. Germline V gene lookup returns CDR1 GTSNPN and CDR2 SVGIG (reference sequence). The CDR3 covers 12 residues. The CDR3 reads CAGNTGIYGYTF. CDR3 DNA sequence: TGTGCCGGAAACACAGGGATTTATGGCTACACCTTC.